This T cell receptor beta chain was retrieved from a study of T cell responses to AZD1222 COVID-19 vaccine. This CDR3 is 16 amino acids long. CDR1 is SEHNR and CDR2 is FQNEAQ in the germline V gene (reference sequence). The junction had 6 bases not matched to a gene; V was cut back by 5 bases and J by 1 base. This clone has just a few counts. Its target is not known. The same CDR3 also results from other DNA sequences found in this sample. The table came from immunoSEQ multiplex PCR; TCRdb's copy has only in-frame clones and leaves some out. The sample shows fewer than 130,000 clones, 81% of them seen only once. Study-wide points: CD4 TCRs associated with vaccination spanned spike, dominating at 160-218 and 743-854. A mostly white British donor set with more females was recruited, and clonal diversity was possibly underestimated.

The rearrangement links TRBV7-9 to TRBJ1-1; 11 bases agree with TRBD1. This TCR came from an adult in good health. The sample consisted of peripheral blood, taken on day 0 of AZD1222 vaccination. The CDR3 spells CASSPRDRGRNTEAFF. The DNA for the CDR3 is TGTGCCAGCAGCCCAAGGGACAGGGGGAGGAACACTGAAGCTTTCTTT.